The 12 T cell receptor beta chains given below trace back to one sample, sequenced in a study of control samples from healthy donors and cancer patients (TCRdb year 2020). The library relied on the immunoSEQ multiplex PCR assay. The source is immuneACCESS, and TCRdb retained only in-frame sequences with V and J called. Part of the clones is not carried over; for the studies checked, unresolved V genes explain less than half of this, and the remainder is unexplained. The sample profile shows about 120,000 clones; over 75% of them were found once. Of the sample, more than 1.5% falls within the top ten clones. The sequenced sample consisted of blood. Receptor source: a man aged 18-30 years in good health.

This clone was found a few times. The J gene is TRBJ2-7, the V gene TRBV27; 11 nucleotides align to TRBD2. The CDR3 loop spans 19 amino acids. Germline lookup yields CDR1 MNHEY and CDR2 SMNVEV (reference sequence). J was trimmed by 0 bases and V by 0 bases; bases with no gene match: 10. The CDR3 sequence: CASSLSKAGLAGLSYEQYF. In DNA form, the CDR3 reads TGTGCCAGCAGTTTATCGAAGGCCGGACTAGCGGGCCTCTCCTACGAGCAGTACTTC.

V is TRBV3-1 (or the pseudogene TRBV3-2) and J is TRBJ2-3; 7 positions agree with TRBD2. The CDR3 is 15 residues long. Germline CDR1 and CDR2: LGHDT and YNNKEL (reference sequence). V lost 4 bases, J lost 4 bases, and 8 bases stayed unmatched. The CDR3: CASSLPNREADTQYF. DNA of the CDR3: TGTGCCAGCAGCCTTCCCAACCGGGAGGCAGATACGCAGTATTTT.

This clone was found once. The chain joins TRBV28 to TRBJ2-4; 8 nucleotides match TRBD2. Germline-derived CDR1 and CDR2 are MDHEN and SYDVKM. With 5 bases clipped from V and 10 bases from J, the junction kept 10 bases outside the gene matches. This CDR3 has 14 amino acids. CDR3 sequence: CASSPSGGLGIQYF. CDR3 DNA sequence: TGTGCCAGCAGTCCCTCGGGGGGGCTAGGGATTCAGTACTTC.

This chain connects TRBV25-1 to TRBJ2-7; TRBD1 matches at 9 bases. With 11 bases clipped from V and 2 bases from J, the junction kept 4 bases outside the gene matches. Looked up from germline, CDR1 is MGHDK and CDR2 is SYGVNS. The CDR3 runs to 12 residues. For the CDR3, the DNA is TGTGCCGTCGGGACAGGGACCTACGAGCAGTACTTC. This gives the protein CAVGTGTYEQYF.

The chain joins TRBV5-4 to TRBJ2-1, with 14 bases aligning to TRBD2. CDR1 SGHNT and CDR2 YYREEE come from the germline V gene (reference sequence). CDR3 size: 15 residues. V shed 3 bases and J 8 bases; nucleotides not matched to a gene: 4. CDR3 sequence reads: CASSSPGLAGDEQFF. The DNA of the CDR3 is TGTGCCAGCAGCTCCCCGGGACTAGCGGGAGATGAGCAGTTCTTC. The complete variable domain, with remaining parts taken from reference TRBV5-4 and TRBJ2-1, reads ETGVTQSPTHLIKTRGQQVTLRCSSQSGHNTVSWYQQALGQGPQFIFQYYREEENGRGNFPPRFSGLQFPNYSSELNVNALELDDSALYLCASSSPGLAGDEQFFGPGTRLTVL.

The chain recombines TRBV19 with TRBJ2-3, with TRBD2 identical over 11 bases. Germline V lookup: CDR1 LNHDA, CDR2 SQIVND (reference sequence). This CDR3 has 14 amino acids. J was trimmed by 1 base and V by 10 bases; bases with no gene match: 4. The CDR3 spells CATATSGGTDTQYF. In DNA, the CDR3 is TGTGCCACCGCGACTAGCGGGGGCACAGATACGCAGTATTTT.

This chain joins TRBV9 and TRBJ2-6, with 10 bases that match TRBD1. Germline values: CDR1 SGDLS, CDR2 YYNGEE. The CDR3 loop spans 17 amino acids. J lost 1 base, V lost 0 bases, and 1 base had no gene match. As DNA, the CDR3 is TGTGCCAGCAGCGTAGCGGGACAGGGGTCTGGGGCCAACGTCCTGACTTTC. It yields the protein CASSVAGQGSGANVLTF.

The chain joins TRBV27 to TRBJ2-1, with 7 bases identical to TRBD2. V trimming: 0 bases; J trimming: 0 bases; junction bases outside the gene matches: 8. There are 18 residues in the CDR3. Germline V gives CDR1 MNHEY, CDR2 SMNVEV (reference sequence). The CDR3 sequence is CASSLSIFGGGSYNEQFF. The CDR3 DNA reads TGTGCCAGCAGTTTATCCATCTTTGGGGGGGGCTCCTACAATGAGCAGTTCTTC.

For this clone: A junction end diverges from the germline sequence, so it may reflect a read error. The gene calls are TRBV15 and TRBJ2-5; TRBD1 is a possible D gene (5 bases). CDR1 is LNHNV, CDR2 YYDKDF, per germline (reference sequence). The length of the CDR3 is 14 residues. CDR3 in amino acids: CATSGDGARETQYF. In DNA, the CDR3 is TGTGCCACCAGCGGAGATGGGGCCCGGGAGACCCAGTACTTC. Using reference TRBV15 and TRBJ2-5 for the parts outside the CDR3, the full variable domain is DAMVIQNPRYQVTQFGKPVTLSCSQTLNHNVMYWYQQKSSQAPKLLFHYYDKDFNNEADTPDNFQSRRPNTSFCFLDIRSPGLGDTAMYLCATSGDGARETQYFGPGTRLLVL.

This chain uses TRBV19 with TRBJ1-1; 7 nucleotides agree with TRBD1. CDR1 is LNHDA, CDR2 SQIVND, per germline (reference sequence). J gave up 0 bases and V 0 bases, and 13 bases lay outside the gene matches. The CDR3 runs 19 residues. CDR3 sequence: CASSIDLQGKGALNTEAFF. The DNA for the CDR3 is TGTGCCAGTAGTATAGATCTTCAGGGGAAGGGGGCCCTGAACACTGAAGCTTTCTTT.

This chain connects TRBV4-3 to TRBJ2-7; TRBD2 aligns across 10 bases. CDR1 and CDR2 (germline): LGHNA, YSLEER. With 0 bases clipped from V and 6 bases from J, the junction kept 14 bases outside the gene matches. The CDR3 consists of 18 residues. In DNA, the CDR3 is TGCGCCAGCAGCCAAGATCCGGTGGGCCTAGCGGGAGTTGTCGAGCAGTACTTC. Its translation: CASSQDPVGLAGVVEQYF.

The chain recombines TRBV5-4 with TRBJ2-1, with 9 nucleotides matching TRBD1. Germline assignment: CDR1 SGHNT and CDR2 YYREEE (reference sequence). V trimming: 0 bases; J trimming: 1 base; junction bases outside the gene matches: 5. There are 17 residues in the CDR3. CDR3 protein: CASSLATGGKSYNEQFF. The CDR3 nucleotides are TGTGCCAGCAGCTTGGCGACAGGGGGAAAGTCCTACAATGAGCAGTTCTTC.